This passage covers 14 T cell receptor beta chains from one sample sequenced in a study of regulatory T cells in long-lasting Graves disease. Arm-PCR of CDR3 regions and iRepertoire HTBI primers were the basis on which TCR beta libraries were built. TCRdb re-analysed the multiplex PCR reads in MiXCR, keeping a single row per CDR3 protein. The table has about 380,000 distinct CDR3 sequences, around 15% seen once. Time point defined: newly diagnosed GD, antithyroid drugs for less than 3 months. RNA extracted from PBMCs served as the sequencing template. Sample: peripheral blood mononuclear cells (PBMCs), taken at new diagnosis, from a patient treated with antithyroid drugs. The receptors here all came from a female donor with Graves disease.

V usage is TRBV3-1 and J usage is TRBJ2-2; D might be TRBD1 or TRBD2, each matching 6 bases. The CDR3 runs 14 residues. Germline V CDR1 and CDR2: LGHDT, YNNKEL (reference sequence). The V and J ends lost 5 bases and 7 bases respectively, with 14 bases between them. The CDR3 DNA follows: TGTGCCAGCAGCTACACGGGGGCGAGCGGGGAGCTGTTTTTT. Its protein is CASSYTGASGELFF.

Ten or more counts support this clonotype. This chain connects TRBV30 to TRBJ1-6, with 7 bases lining up with TRBD1. The CDR3 is 15 amino acids. CDR1 is GTSNPN, CDR2 SVGIG, per germline (reference sequence). V lost 1 base to trimming and J lost 9 bases; unmatched junction nucleotides: 9. The CDR3 bases are TGTGCCTGGAGTGGGGAAACAGGGGACGGTTCACCCCTCCACTTT. Translated: CAWSGETGDGSPLHF.

This clonotype came up many times. The chain couples TRBV11-2 to TRBJ1-2; TRBD1 aligns across 12 bases. The CDR3 is 18 residues long. V was clipped by 5 bases and J by 12 bases; unmatched bases: 22. Germline CDR1 reads SGHAT; CDR2 reads FQNNGV. CDR3 region: CASSRVLGQGARSSSDTF. CDR3 nucleotide sequence: TGTGCCAGCAGCCGGGTCCTGGGACAGGGGGCGCGGAGTAGTAGTGACACCTTC.

The V gene is TRBV5-1, the J gene TRBJ2-1; 12 bases align to TRBD2. The V gene's germline CDR1 is SGHRS and CDR2 YFSETQ. With V trimmed by 3 bases and J by 0 bases, 4 bases remained unmatched. CDR3 length: 17 residues. In DNA form, the CDR3 reads TGCGCCAGCAGCTCGCTAGCGGGAGGGTTCTCCTACAATGAGCAGTTCTTC. Translation: CASSSLAGGFSYNEQFF.

This clonotype was counted at least ten times. The chain recombines TRBV3-1 with TRBJ2-4, with 7 bases identical to TRBD1. CDR1 and CDR2 from the germline V gene are LGHDT and YNNKEL (reference sequence). The CDR3 loop spans 16 amino acids. The V gene end was trimmed by 3 bases and the J gene end by 0 bases; junction bases not matched to a gene: 5. The CDR3 DNA reads as TGTGCCAGCAGCCACGGGGACAGACTAGCCAAAAACATTCAGTACTTC. It yields the protein CASSHGDRLAKNIQYF.

Concerning this clonotype: A much larger clone differs from this one at a single base, so this may be a read error. This chain uses TRBV19 with TRBJ1-2; 10 bases align to TRBD1. Germline CDR1 and CDR2: LNHDA and SQIVND (reference sequence). Losses at the gene ends were 3 bases for V and 4 bases for J; bases not matched to a gene: 2. The CDR3 consists of 14 residues. This chain's CDR3 is CASSIGTGVYGYTF. The CDR3 bases are TGTGCCAGTAGTATCGGGACAGGGGTCTATGGCTACACCTTC.

At least ten counts were recorded for this clonotype. This rearrangement joins TRBV7-2 to TRBJ1-1; tentative D call: TRBD1 (5 bases). This CDR3 spans 15 amino acids. Germline V gene data show CDR1 as SGHTA and CDR2 as FQGNSA. V was shortened by 0 bases and J by 3 bases, with 11 bases between the two germline ends. The CDR3 loop reads CASSLALTGYTEAFF. CDR3 nucleotide sequence: TGTGCCAGCAGCTTAGCGCTAACAGGCTACACTGAAGCTTTCTTT.

Only a few counts were recorded for this clonotype. The chain combines TRBV12-5 with TRBJ2-3; D possibly corresponds to TRBD1 (5 bases). The V end lost 1 base, the J end lost 7 bases, and 18 bases lay between the germline ends. The CDR3 sequence is 16 residues long. Germline-derived CDR1 and CDR2 are LGHNT and FRNRAP. CDR3: CASGLDTNSPGHTQYF. The CDR3 DNA follows: TGTGCTAGTGGTTTGGATACAAACTCCCCAGGGCATACGCAGTATTTT.

At least ten counts were recorded for this clonotype. This sequence joins TRBV28 and TRBJ2-7; D gene unclear. This CDR3 is 12 amino acids long. The germline V gene has CDR1 MDHEN and CDR2 SYDVKM. Trimming shortened V by 10 bases and J by 2 bases, and 12 bases separated the two germline ends. As DNA, the CDR3 is TGTGCCACCCAGTGGGATCCCTACGAGCAGTACTTC. Encoded protein: CATQWDPYEQYF.

This clonotype was detected a few times. V usage is TRBV10-3 and J usage is TRBJ2-7; 8 nucleotides line up with TRBD1. CDR3 length: 14 residues. Germline V lookup: CDR1 ENHRY, CDR2 SYGVKD. Trimming cost V 2 bases and J 5 bases; bases outside gene matches: 5. The CDR3 region has the DNA TGTGCCATCAGTGAGGGACAGGGAGCCCACGAGCAGTACTTC. It specifies CAISEGQGAHEQYF.

Many counts were recorded for this clonotype. This chain links TRBV20-1 with TRBJ2-7; a weak D match, TRBD1 (5 bases). This CDR3 has 13 amino acids. CDR1 is DFQATT, CDR2 SNEGSKA, per germline (reference sequence). The CDR3 sequence: CTPKGSGAYEQYF. In DNA form, the CDR3 reads TGCACCCCCAAGGGGTCCGGAGCCTACGAGCAGTACTTC.

This chain joins TRBV20-1 and TRBJ2-1, with 7 bases aligning to TRBD2. After removal of 1 base from V and 8 bases from J, the junction contained 8 bases not matched to a gene. Germline V CDR1 and CDR2: DFQATT, SNEGSKA (reference sequence). The CDR3 length is 14 residues. The chain's CDR3 is CSARGLASSYEQFF. In nucleotides, the CDR3 is TGCAGTGCTAGAGGACTAGCCTCATCTTATGAGCAGTTCTTC.

CDR3 bases: TGTGCCAGCAGCCAGCGAGAAGGGGGTCGTTCACCCCTCCACTTT. As protein: CASSQREGGRSPLHF. The chain is built from TRBV14 and TRBJ1-6; possibly TRBD1 for D (6 bases). Germline V CDR1 and CDR2: SGHDN, FVKESK. This CDR3 spans 15 amino acids. Trimming took off 3 bases at V and 9 bases at J, with 15 bases between the two ends.

This clonotype has at least ten counts. The chain joins TRBV7-9 to TRBJ2-2; D is possibly TRBD1 (5 bases). In germline, CDR1 is SEHNR, CDR2 FQNEAQ (reference sequence). The CDR3 runs to 15 residues. Trimming removed 2 bases from V and 0 bases from J, with 7 bases in between. The chain's CDR3 is CASSLRGTNTGELFF. The CDR3 DNA reads TGTGCCAGCAGCTTAAGGGGCACGAACACCGGGGAGCTGTTTTTT.